The 9 T cell receptor beta chains presented below share a single source sample, sequenced in a study of OX40 agonist ivuxolimab in advanced cancers. Clones were sequenced by immunoSEQ multiplex PCR, and TCRdb holds only the in-frame ones, with some missing. The sample carries under 85,000 clones, around 80% recorded once. Sequencing used CD4+ or CD8+ T cells sorted from blood, obtained in a trial of the OX40 agonist ivuxolimab. These receptors came from an adult with an advanced solid tumor such as melanoma, head and neck, liver or kidney cancer.

The chain links TRBV11-2 to TRBJ2-5; 8 bases line up with TRBD1. The CDR3 consists of 14 residues. Looked up from germline, CDR1 is SGHAT and CDR2 is FQNNGV. The V gene end was trimmed by 3 bases and the J gene end by 7 bases; junction bases not matched to a gene: 7. CDR3 sequence reads: CASSFNRGVGTQYF. CDR3 nucleotide sequence: TGTGCCAGCAGCTTCAACAGGGGGGTAGGGACCCAGTACTTC.

This chain uses TRBV27 with TRBJ1-5; D gene ambiguous. Germline V gives CDR1 MNHEY, CDR2 SMNVEV (reference sequence). The CDR3 consists of 15 residues. The V end was cut by 5 bases, the J end by 4 bases, with 15 bases between. CDR3 protein: CASSEGMSPNQPQHF. As DNA, the CDR3 is TGTGCCAGCAGTGAGGGTATGTCCCCTAATCAGCCCCAGCATTTT.

The count of this clone is one. V and J are TRBV7-2 and TRBJ1-3, with D unresolved. CDR1 SGHTA and CDR2 FQGNSA come from the germline V gene. This CDR3 comprises 17 residues. The V and J ends lost 3 bases and 4 bases respectively, with 19 bases between them. This CDR3 reads CASSFGSSWGTGNTIYF. DNA for the CDR3: TGTGCCAGCAGCTTTGGGTCGAGCTGGGGTACGGGAAACACCATATATTTT.

V gene TRBV6-1 combines with J gene TRBJ2-2, with TRBD2 as a possible D gene (5 bases). The CDR3 runs 14 residues. Germline lookup yields CDR1 MNHNS and CDR2 SASEGT. Between the trimmed V and J ends, which lost 6 bases and 2 bases, there was a span of 10 bases. CDR3 nucleotide sequence: TGTGCCAGCAGGGGAGCCAGAAACACCGGGGAGCTGTTTTTT. Protein sequence: CASRGARNTGELFF.

The rearrangement uses TRBV9 and TRBJ2-7; D is perhaps TRBD2 (6 bases). Germline CDR1 SGDLS, CDR2 YYNGEE. The CDR3 sequence is 14 residues long. Trimming removed 0 bases at V and 7 bases at J, with 14 bases between. The CDR3 sequence: CASSVARGAGEQYF. The CDR3 DNA is TGTGCCAGCAGCGTAGCTCGAGGGGCGGGGGAGCAGTACTTC.

The V gene is TRBV11-2, the J gene TRBJ2-2, with D uncertain. V was pared by 3 bases and J by 6 bases, with 17 bases between. This CDR3 contains 16 residues. The germline V gene has CDR1 SGHAT and CDR2 FQNNGV. The chain's CDR3 is CASSFHTSTLPGELFF. The CDR3 DNA is TGTGCCAGCAGCTTCCACACTTCGACGTTACCCGGGGAGCTGTTTTTT.

The chain combines TRBV7-9 with TRBJ1-6; D gene uncertain. There are 14 residues in the CDR3. Deletions cut 5 bases from V and 9 bases from J, with 14 bases between. Germline V lookup: CDR1 SEHNR, CDR2 FQNEAQ (reference sequence). Written as DNA, the CDR3 is TGTGCCAGCAGCCCACCCTCAGGCTCTTCACCCCTCCACTTT. It codes for CASSPPSGSSPLHF.

CDR3 nucleotides: TGTGCCAGCAGGCCCTCGGGGGGATTCTACAATGAGCAGTTCTTC. Amino acids: CASRPSGGFYNEQFF. The chain links TRBV6-5 to TRBJ2-1; TRBD2 agrees at 7 bases. The CDR3 runs to 15 residues. V was pared by 6 bases and J by 3 bases, with 8 bases of the junction left unmatched. The germline V gene encodes CDR1 MNHEY and CDR2 SVGAGI.

The chain joins TRBV5-5 to TRBJ2-2; D gene ambiguous. Deletions cut 0 bases from V and 0 bases from J, with 6 bases between. The CDR3 is 15 amino acids. CDR1 and CDR2 (germline): SGHKS, YYEKEE (reference sequence). CDR3 in amino acids: CASSLGGSNTGELFF. The CDR3 coding sequence is TGTGCCAGCAGCTTGGGGGGATCGAACACCGGGGAGCTGTTTTTT.